What follows are 28 T cell receptor beta chains derived from one specimen sequenced in a study of T-cell reconstitution after alpha-beta-depleted transplantation in children. Unique molecular identifiers featured in how the TCRbeta library was prepared. TCRdb fed the PCR reads into MiXCR, producing one record per CDR3 protein. The data show 450,000 to 550,000 distinct CDR3 sequences, more than 9.5% seen once. The specimen comprised PBMCs, mostly from graft donor cells, sampled 180 days after TCRalphabeta/CD19-depleted stem cell transplant. The source of these receptors is a female patient between 2 and 15 years old who had a stem cell transplant for aplastic anemia, so the T cells may come from the graft donor.

This clonotype was found a few times. The rearrangement links TRBV6-6 to TRBJ2-2; D perhaps matches TRBD1 (5 bases). V dropped 7 bases and J dropped 7 bases, with 10 bases sitting between them. CDR1 and CDR2 from the germline V gene are MNHNY and SVGAGI (reference sequence). The CDR3 runs to 12 residues. The CDR3 DNA reads TGTGCCAGCATACATAGGGGCGGGGAGCTGTTTTTT. It codes for CASIHRGGELFF.

This chain joins TRBV28 and TRBJ1-4; no definite D call. Germline CDR1 reads MDHEN; CDR2 reads SYDVKM. With 3 bases removed from V and 0 bases from J, the gap between germline ends came to 8 bases. CDR3 length equals 15 residues. The CDR3 is CASSFARTTNEKLFF. CDR3 sequence (DNA): TGTGCCAGCAGTTTTGCCCGGACAACTAATGAAAAACTGTTTTTT. The full variable domain, completed using reference TRBV28 and TRBJ1-4, is DVKVTQSSRYLVKRTGEKVFLECVQDMDHENMFWYRQDPGLGLRLIYFSYDVKMKEKGDIPEGYSVSREKKERFSLILESASTNQTSMYLCASSFARTTNEKLFFGSGTQLSVL.

The rearrangement joins TRBV19 to TRBJ1-2, with D unresolved. The CDR3 sequence is 14 residues long. Germline CDR1 is LNHDA and CDR2 is SQIVND (reference sequence). Trimming removed 10 bases at V and 4 bases at J, with 19 bases between. The chain's CDR3 is CATRRRVRGYGYTF. The CDR3, as DNA: TGTGCCACTAGGAGGAGGGTACGGGGCTATGGCTACACCTTC.

This clonotype was found many times. The CDR3: CAIRADSSYEQYV. In nucleotides, the CDR3 is TGTGCCATCAGGGCAGATAGCTCCTACGAGCAGTACGTC. The V gene is TRBV10-3, the J gene TRBJ2-7; D remains ambiguous. V dropped 6 bases and J dropped 0 bases, with 9 bases sitting between them. Looked up from germline, CDR1 is ENHRY and CDR2 is SYGVKD. This CDR3 has 13 amino acids.

Comment on this clonotype: The CDR3 carries no conserved terminal phenylalanine or tryptophan, so it likely arises from a read error. The rearrangement joins TRBV12-3 or TRBV12-4 to TRBJ2-1; 7 bases agree with TRBD1. This CDR3 has 14 residues. J lost 6 bases, V lost 6 bases, and 8 bases had no gene match. The CDR3 here is CASRGHRGFNEQFL. DNA for the CDR3: TGTGCCAGCAGGGGACACAGGGGATTCAATGAGCAGTTCTTG.

This clonotype was counted ten times or more. The chain joins TRBV28 to TRBJ2-1; possible D gene TRBD2, 6 bases. The germline gives CDR1 MDHEN, CDR2 SYDVKM. This CDR3 comprises 15 residues. V was trimmed by 6 bases and J by 4 bases, leaving 16 bases between them. The CDR3 region is CASSSPSGWYNEQFF. The CDR3 DNA follows: TGTGCCAGCAGCTCCCCAAGCGGGTGGTACAATGAGCAGTTCTTC. The full variable domain, its missing parts supplied by reference TRBV28 and TRBJ2-1, is DVKVTQSSRYLVKRTGEKVFLECVQDMDHENMFWYRQDPGLGLRLIYFSYDVKMKEKGDIPEGYSVSREKKERFSLILESASTNQTSMYLCASSSPSGWYNEQFFGPGTRLTVL.

This clonotype has just a few counts. This chain links TRBV9 with TRBJ2-1; D gene ambiguous. Germline values: CDR1 SGDLS, CDR2 YYNGEE. Between the trimmed V and J ends, which lost 0 bases and 1 base, there was a span of 8 bases. The CDR3 is made up of 15 amino acids. CDR3 protein: CASSVALRSYNEQFF. For the CDR3, the DNA is TGTGCCAGCAGCGTAGCTTTGCGGTCCTACAATGAGCAGTTCTTC.

This clonotype was recorded only once. The chain uses TRBV11-2 and TRBJ2-3; TRBD2 matches 7 bases. CDR3 length equals 15 residues. Germline-derived CDR1 and CDR2 are SGHAT and FQNNGV. The J segment lost 10 bases and the V segment lost 5 bases, leaving 15 bases of the junction unmatched. In DNA form, the CDR3 reads TGTGCCAGCAGCCCCGAGGGGCGGGAGAGATTGCCGCAGTATTTT. Protein product: CASSPEGRERLPQYF.

The chain carries TRBV29-1 and TRBJ2-2; 7 positions match TRBD2. The ends lost 0 bases at V and 5 bases at J; junction bases unmatched: 9. CDR1 SQVTM and CDR2 ANQGSEA come from the germline V gene. The CDR3 has 16 residues. The CDR3 spells CSVEDPGGSVTGELFF. The CDR3 DNA is TGCAGCGTTGAAGATCCGGGGGGTTCAGTGACCGGGGAGCTGTTTTTT.

This chain joins TRBV24-1 and TRBJ2-1; TRBD2 aligns across 7 bases. This CDR3 region has 15 residues. V was pared by 3 bases and J by 3 bases, with 4 bases of the junction left unmatched. Germline loops: CDR1 KGHDR, CDR2 SFDVKD. The CDR3 sequence: CATSDRAGFYNEQFF. The CDR3 DNA reads TGTGCCACCAGTGATCGAGCGGGATTCTACAATGAGCAGTTCTTC.

J is TRBJ2-3 and V is TRBV7-9; TRBD2 might be the D (6 bases). The CDR3 consists of 15 residues. V was clipped by 5 bases and J by 2 bases, with 14 bases between them. CDR1 SEHNR and CDR2 FQNEAQ come from the germline V gene (reference sequence). This CDR3 is CASSQHGGFTDTQYF. CDR3 nucleotides: TGTGCCAGCAGCCAGCATGGGGGGTTCACAGATACGCAGTATTTT.

The chain carries TRBV9 and TRBJ2-7; 11 nucleotides align to TRBD2. The CDR3 extends over 17 amino acids. Trimming cost V 0 bases and J 3 bases; bases outside gene matches: 8. CDR1 and CDR2 (germline): SGDLS, YYNGEE. CDR3 amino acids: CASSVACLAGGNYEQYV. Written as DNA, the CDR3 is TGTGCCAGCAGCGTAGCTTGCCTAGCGGGAGGAAACTACGAGCAGTACGTC.

V gene TRBV28 combines with J gene TRBJ1-2; D remains unclear. There are 12 residues in the CDR3. Germline CDR1 is MDHEN and CDR2 is SYDVKM. V lost 5 bases, J lost 7 bases, and 11 bases lay in between. The CDR3 reads CASSPWEIGYTF. The CDR3 DNA follows: TGTGCCAGCAGTCCATGGGAGATTGGCTACACCTTC.

This sequence joins TRBV3-1 and TRBJ2-2, with 9 bases fitting TRBD2. Germline V gene data show CDR1 as LGHDT and CDR2 as YNNKEL (reference sequence). V trimming: 1 base; J trimming: 1 base; junction bases outside the gene matches: 7. The CDR3 covers 18 residues. CDR3 protein: CASSQVPGLARNTGELFF. Here the CDR3 DNA reads TGTGCCAGCAGCCAAGTCCCGGGACTAGCACGGAACACCGGGGAGCTGTTTTTT.

This clonotype was observed a handful of times. The chain employs TRBV7-7 and TRBJ2-7, with a possible D match to TRBD1 (5 bases). The germline CDR1 and CDR2 sequences are SSHAT and FNYEAQ (reference sequence). The CDR3 is made up of 14 amino acids. Trimming pared 2 bases from V and 3 bases from J, leaving 11 bases between. CDR3 bases: TGTGCCAGCAGCTTAAATCAGGGCAGCTACGAGCAGTACTTC. This codes for CASSLNQGSYEQYF.

This clonotype appeared a few times. J is TRBJ2-6 and V is TRBV29-1, with 8 bases aligning to TRBD1. The junction had 3 bases not matched to a gene; V was cut back by 5 bases and J by 0 bases. The CDR3 covers 15 residues. Looked up from germline, CDR1 is SQVTM and CDR2 is ANQGSEA. This CDR3 reads CSVLTGGSGANVLTF. CDR3 sequence (DNA): TGCAGCGTTCTAACAGGGGGCTCTGGGGCCAACGTCCTGACTTTC.

J is TRBJ2-7 and V is TRBV9; no firm D call. The CDR3 runs to 14 residues. V was clipped by 0 bases and J by 1 base, with 8 bases between them. CDR1 and CDR2 (germline): SGDLS, YYNGEE. CDR3 in DNA: TGTGCCAGCAGCGTAGGTCAGGCATCCTACGAGCAGTACTTC. Translating gives CASSVGQASYEQYF.

This clonotype was observed a few times. J is TRBJ1-6 and V is TRBV6-5, with D uncertain. V was pared by 4 bases and J by 0 bases, with 10 bases between. The length of the CDR3 is 16 residues. The germline gives CDR1 MNHEY, CDR2 SVGAGI. The CDR3 coding sequence is TGTGCCAGCAGTTTTCGATCTAGCTCCTATAATTCACCCCTCCACTTT. This codes for CASSFRSSSYNSPLHF.

This clonotype showed up just a few times. The chain is built from TRBV5-4 and TRBJ2-5; D might be TRBD2 (6 bases). V was clipped by 7 bases and J by 9 bases, with 16 bases between them. The CDR3 length is 12 residues. Germline V gene lookup returns CDR1 SGHNT and CDR2 YYREEE (reference sequence). The CDR3 is CASGWDLGSQYF. The CDR3 coding sequence is TGTGCCAGCGGGTGGGACTTGGGGTCCCAGTACTTC.

This clonotype was picked up a small number of times. The chain's CDR3 is CASSFSGLYNEQFF. CDR3 bases: TGTGCCAGCAGTTTTTCGGGACTGTACAATGAGCAGTTCTTC. The V and J genes are TRBV28 and TRBJ2-1, with D possibly TRBD2 on 6 matching bases. The CDR3 has 14 amino acids. Germline loops: CDR1 MDHEN, CDR2 SYDVKM. V was shortened by 3 bases and J by 4 bases, with 10 bases between the two germline ends.

This clonotype showed up many times. The rearrangement links TRBV12-3 or TRBV12-4 to TRBJ2-1; D is unclear. Trimming took 1 base from V and 6 from J, leaving 4 bases between them. The CDR3 is 12 residues long. Here the CDR3 DNA reads TGTGCCAGCAGTTTAGGAACCAATGAGCAGTTCTTC. Residues: CASSLGTNEQFF.

This clonotype occurred many times. This sequence joins TRBV12-3 or TRBV12-4 and TRBJ1-5, with 9 positions matching TRBD1. The CDR3 extends over 16 amino acids. The J segment lost 6 bases and the V segment lost 6 bases, leaving 12 bases of the junction unmatched. The CDR3 loop is CASRKGQGSFGQPQHF. Here the CDR3 DNA reads TGTGCCAGCAGAAAAGGACAGGGGTCCTTCGGTCAGCCCCAGCATTTT.

Ten or more counts support this clonotype. This rearrangement joins TRBV20-1 to TRBJ1-4; 10 bases are shared with TRBD1. Germline V gene lookup returns CDR1 DFQATT and CDR2 SNEGSKA (reference sequence). Trimming removed 6 bases from V and 0 bases from J; junction bases left unmatched: 7. The CDR3 is 16 amino acids. Written as DNA, the CDR3 is TGCAGTGCCACGGACAGGGGGGCAACAACTAATGAAAAACTGTTTTTT. Its translation: CSATDRGATTNEKLFF.

This clonotype has a count of ten or more. As DNA, the CDR3 is TGCGCCAGCAGCCTAAGTGGGACGCCTAATGAGCAGTTCTTC. Protein sequence: CASSLSGTPNEQFF. The rearrangement uses TRBV4-3 and TRBJ2-1; D is possibly TRBD1 or TRBD2 (5 bases each). CDR1 LGHNA and CDR2 YSLEER come from the germline V gene. The CDR3 covers 14 residues. V dropped 4 bases and J dropped 7 bases, with 14 bases sitting between them.

In its sample, this clonotype was seen a few times. This chain links TRBV7-2 with TRBJ2-7; 8 positions agree with TRBD2. Germline values: CDR1 SGHTA, CDR2 FQGNSA. The V gene end was trimmed by 1 base and the J gene end by 5 bases; junction bases not matched to a gene: 7. The CDR3 spans 15 residues. DNA for the CDR3: TGTGCCAGCAGCTTAGTCTCTTCGGGGGGGCACGAGCAGTACTTC. Its translation: CASSLVSSGGHEQYF.

This clonotype has just a few counts. The V gene is TRBV7-8, the J gene TRBJ2-1; D possibly corresponds to TRBD1 (6 bases). Per germline, CDR1 SGHVS and CDR2 FQNEAQ. This CDR3 is 20 amino acids long. With 0 bases removed from V and 10 bases from J, the gap between germline ends came to 31 bases. The CDR3, as DNA: TGTGCCAGCAGCTTAGCATTCAGCTCTCCAGGGGAAGGTTCCTTGGGCGAGCAGTTCTTC. This sequence encodes CASSLAFSSPGEGSLGEQFF.

Written as DNA, the CDR3 is TGCAGCGTCTTGCACAGGGCCGCGAACACCGGGGAGCTGTTTTTT. This gives the protein CSVLHRAANTGELFF. The rearrangement links TRBV29-1 to TRBJ2-2, with D maybe TRBD1 (6 bases). The CDR3 sequence is 15 residues long. The germline V gene has CDR1 SQVTM and CDR2 ANQGSEA. V was cut by 6 bases and J by 0 bases, with 14 bases left in between.

In this sample, this clonotype is medium-sized. This chain connects TRBV7-2 to TRBJ2-7, with 10 bases aligning to TRBD2. Germline assignment: CDR1 SGHTA and CDR2 FQGNSA. With 0 bases clipped from V and 4 bases from J, the junction kept 3 bases outside the gene matches. CDR3 size: 15 residues. Here the CDR3 DNA reads TGTGCCAGCAGCTTAGCTACTAGCGGGACGTACGAGCAGTACTTC. This encodes CASSLATSGTYEQYF. Looking up the rest from reference TRBV7-2 and TRBJ2-7 gives the full variable domain: GAGVSQSPSNKVTEKGKDVELRCDPISGHTALYWYRQSLGQGLEFLIYFQGNSAPDKSGLPSDRFSAERTGGSVSTLTIQRTQQEDSAVYLCASSLATSGTYEQYFGPGTRLTVT.